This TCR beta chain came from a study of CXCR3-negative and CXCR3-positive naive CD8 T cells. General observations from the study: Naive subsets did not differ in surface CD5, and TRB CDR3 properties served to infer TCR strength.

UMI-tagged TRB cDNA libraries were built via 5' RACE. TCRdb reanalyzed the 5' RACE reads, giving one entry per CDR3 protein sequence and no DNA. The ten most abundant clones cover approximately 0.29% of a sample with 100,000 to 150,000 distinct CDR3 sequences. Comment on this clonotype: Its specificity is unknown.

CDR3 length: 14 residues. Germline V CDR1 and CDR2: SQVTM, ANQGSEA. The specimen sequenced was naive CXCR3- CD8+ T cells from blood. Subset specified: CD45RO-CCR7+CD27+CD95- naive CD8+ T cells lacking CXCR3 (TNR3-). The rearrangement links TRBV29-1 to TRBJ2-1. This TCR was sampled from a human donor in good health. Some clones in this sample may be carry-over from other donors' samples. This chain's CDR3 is CSVEPQPLYNEQFF.